This T cell receptor (beta chain) was documented in a study of identical twins. General study results and limits: For cord blood, abundant beta clonotypes had fewer insertions, unlike memory repertoires, which showed none.

Germline V gives CDR1 SNHLY, CDR2 FYNNEI. The CDR3 contains 12 residues. This clonotype was counted at least ten times. Its antigen remains unidentified. The junction and the germline gene differ at one end; a read error may be behind it. TCRdb recomputed calls from the 5' RACE reads with MiXCR, one row per CDR3 protein. The table has about 220,000 distinct CDR3 sequences, about a tenth seen once. Source material: memory (CD45RO+) T cells sorted from blood. The chain couples TRBV2 to TRBJ2-7; D gene uncertain. This TCR derives from a young woman in good health. The CDR3 region has the DNA TGTGCCAGCAGTGAGTTCCGGCAGGAGCCGTACTTC. Its protein product is CASSEFRQEPYF.